This TCR beta chain came from a study of OX40 agonist ivuxolimab in advanced cancers. In its sample, this clone was seen a few times. Only in-frame clones appear in the TCRdb table, and some are missing; sequencing was by immunoSEQ multiplex PCR. The sample records approximately 34,000 clones, over 75% being singletons. The CDR3 extends over 23 amino acids. With 5 bases removed from V and 2 bases from J, the gap between germline ends came to 40 bases. Germline CDR1 reads WNHNN; CDR2 reads SYGVQD (reference sequence). The chain is built from TRBV10-1 and TRBJ2-7; D is perhaps TRBD2 (6 bases). The TCR was taken from an adult with an advanced solid tumor such as melanoma, head and neck, liver or kidney cancer. Sequenced here: CD4+ or CD8+ T cells sorted from blood, sampled in a trial of the OX40 agonist ivuxolimab. The CDR3: CASSHLILLFTGEGTSLPYEQYF. The CDR3 DNA reads TGCGCCAGCAGTCACCTAATACTTCTTTTCACGGGGGAAGGGACCTCACTTCCCTACGAGCAGTACTTC.